The 32 T cell receptor beta chains below all came from one sample that was sequenced in a study of graft-versus-host responses after intestinal transplantation. The protocol was immunoSEQ multiplex PCR, while the TCRdb copy is restricted to in-frame clones and leaves out a portion. The sample consists of tens of thousands of clones, about 90% of them appearing once. Which antigens these TCRs recognize remains unknown. Source: unstimulated CD4+ T cells sorted from spleen or lymph node cells, taken before intestinal transplant. These receptors all come from a human donor who received an intestinal transplant.

The rearrangement links TRBV10-1 to TRBJ2-3, with TRBD2 matching over 11 bases. The CDR3 has 15 residues. Germline V gives CDR1 WNHNN, CDR2 SYGVQD (reference sequence). V gave up 5 bases and J gave up 4 bases; unmatched junction bases: 5. For the CDR3, the DNA is TGCGCCAGCAGTTCGACTAGCGGGGAGGCAGATACGCAGTATTTT. Encoded protein: CASSSTSGEADTQYF.

J is TRBJ1-2 and V is TRBV29-1; 7 nucleotides match TRBD1. The CDR3 spans 14 residues. V lost 6 bases, J lost 1 base, and 8 bases stayed unmatched. Germline V lookup: CDR1 SQVTM, CDR2 ANQGSEA. The CDR3 DNA reads as TGCAGCGTAACAGTCGGGACAGATAACTATGGCTACACCTTC. It specifies CSVTVGTDNYGYTF.

The chain links TRBV6-5 to TRBJ2-7; no clear D. Germline CDR1 MNHEY, CDR2 SVGAGI. The germline V and J ends were trimmed by 2 bases and 1 base, with 12 bases remaining between them. This CDR3 is 15 amino acids long. The CDR3 is CASSYPPHSSYEQYF. CDR3 coding DNA: TGTGCCAGCAGTTACCCCCCCCACTCATCCTACGAGCAGTACTTC.

J is TRBJ2-1 and V is TRBV11-2, with 12 bases lining up with TRBD2. The germline V gene encodes CDR1 SGHAT and CDR2 FQNNGV. Losses at the gene ends were 2 bases for V and 7 bases for J; bases not matched to a gene: 6. The CDR3 is 16 residues long. The CDR3 region has the DNA TGTGCCAGCAGCTTAAAGCTAGCGGGGGGGAGGAATGAGCAGTTCTTC. Translation: CASSLKLAGGRNEQFF.

The gene calls are TRBV2 and TRBJ1-2; D may be TRBD1 (6 bases). In germline, CDR1 is SNHLY, CDR2 FYNNEI. Deletions cut 2 bases from V and 14 bases from J, with 12 bases between. This CDR3 contains 11 residues. CDR3 loop: CASSERDTPTF. The CDR3, as DNA: TGTGCCAGCAGTGAACGGGACACCCCTACCTTC.

The chain employs TRBV5-6 and TRBJ2-5; 8 bases are shared with TRBD1. The V gene's germline CDR1 is SGHDT and CDR2 YYEEEE. J lost 3 bases, V lost 2 bases, and 12 bases had no gene match. The CDR3 spans 17 residues. CDR3 loop: CASSFRSGGARKETQYF. The CDR3 region has the DNA TGTGCCAGCAGCTTCAGGTCAGGGGGCGCAAGGAAAGAGACCCAGTACTTC.

This chain connects TRBV5-1 to TRBJ2-7, with TRBD1 identical over 7 bases. V was clipped by 3 bases and J by 1 base; unmatched bases: 10. Germline CDR1 is SGHRS and CDR2 is YFSETQ. This CDR3 is 16 amino acids long. The CDR3 spells CASSWELGQPSYEQYF. Here the CDR3 DNA reads TGCGCCAGCAGCTGGGAGTTGGGACAGCCTTCCTACGAGCAGTACTTC.

This chain uses TRBV4-1 with TRBJ2-1; 8 bases match TRBD2. The V gene end was trimmed by 3 bases and the J gene end by 5 bases; junction bases not matched to a gene: 6. Germline CDR1 is MGHRA and CDR2 is YSYEKL. The CDR3 has 15 residues. CDR3 nucleotide sequence: TGCGCCAGCAGCCACCCCGATAGCGGGGACAATGAGCAGTTCTTC. This translates into CASSHPDSGDNEQFF.

The chain carries TRBV7-8 and TRBJ1-1; D is possibly TRBD1 (5 bases). Trimming stripped 2 bases from V and 5 bases from J, with 15 bases between. The CDR3 length is 15 residues. The germline V gene encodes CDR1 SGHVS and CDR2 FQNEAQ. CDR3 bases: TGTGCCAGCAGCTTATATAACAGGTTGGGGACTGAAGCTTTCTTT. This codes for CASSLYNRLGTEAFF.

The rearrangement uses TRBV27 and TRBJ1-1; the D gene is possibly TRBD1 (5 bases). There are 16 residues in the CDR3. V lost 2 bases and J lost 4, with 17 bases in between. Germline CDR1 is MNHEY and CDR2 is SMNVEV (reference sequence). In DNA form, the CDR3 reads TGTGCCAGCAGTTTAAGGGGCACGGCCTTATCCACTGAAGCTTTCTTT. Amino acid sequence: CASSLRGTALSTEAFF.

About this clone: A read error may produce the germline difference seen at one junction end. The chain couples TRBV4-1 to TRBJ1-2; 9 nucleotides align to TRBD1. The CDR3 spans 18 residues. Germline assignment: CDR1 MGHRA and CDR2 YSYEKL. The CDR3 nucleotides read TGCGCCAGCAGCCAAGGTTCTCTCCGGGACAGGGATTCCTATGGCCACACCTTC. Translation: CASSQGSLRDRDSYGHTF.

This clone has only a few counts. The chain employs TRBV19 and TRBJ2-7, with 11 bases aligning to TRBD1. The V gene end was trimmed by 6 bases and the J gene end by 3 bases; junction bases not matched to a gene: 7. The germline V gene has CDR1 LNHDA and CDR2 SQIVND (reference sequence). The CDR3 length is 15 residues. CDR3 coding DNA: TGTGCCAGTAGCCAGGGGGGACAGGGGGGCTACGAGCAGTACTTC. It translates to CASSQGGQGGYEQYF.

This chain uses TRBV29-1 with TRBJ2-1; 9 nucleotides align to TRBD1. Looked up from germline, CDR1 is SQVTM and CDR2 is ANQGSEA. The CDR3 runs to 15 residues. The V and J ends lost 5 bases and 2 bases, in that order; junction bases with no gene match: 7. CDR3 DNA sequence: TGCAGCGTTCGCACCGGGACAGGGACCTACAATGAGCAGTTCTTC. As protein: CSVRTGTGTYNEQFF.

The V call is TRBV19, the J call TRBJ1-2; TRBD1 matches at 8 bases. The CDR3 has 13 amino acids. Per the germline V gene, CDR1 is LNHDA and CDR2 is SQIVND (reference sequence). The junction had 3 bases not matched to a gene; V was cut back by 4 bases and J by 5 bases. The DNA of the CDR3 is TGTGCCAGTAGTAGGGACAGGACTTATGGCTACACCTTC. Its translation is CASSRDRTYGYTF.

The CDR3 DNA is TGTGCCAGCTCCCAGGGGGTGGGAGGTGGCACTGAAGCTTTCTTT. Translating gives CASSQGVGGGTEAFF. This chain joins TRBV18 and TRBJ1-1; 7 bases agree with TRBD1. The CDR3 consists of 15 residues. J lost 4 bases, V lost 6 bases, and 11 bases had no gene match. Germline V CDR1 and CDR2: KGHSH, LQKENI.

V usage is TRBV11-2 and J usage is TRBJ2-4; 10 positions match TRBD2. Trimming removed 4 bases from V and 8 bases from J; junction bases left unmatched: 5. The CDR3 sequence is 14 residues long. Germline loops: CDR1 SGHAT, CDR2 FQNNGV. This chain's CDR3 is CASSSTSGVYIQYF. The CDR3 coding sequence is TGTGCCAGCAGCTCCACTAGCGGGGTTTACATTCAGTACTTC.

CDR3 protein: CASSLGQENTGELFF. The CDR3 DNA follows: TGTGCCAGCAGCTTGGGCCAGGAGAACACCGGGGAGCTGTTTTTT. The chain is built from TRBV11-3 and TRBJ2-2; D not resolved. The CDR3 is 15 amino acids. Germline CDR1 SGHNT, CDR2 YENEEA. V shed 3 bases and J shed 1 base, with 9 bases lying between them. Using reference TRBV11-3 and TRBJ2-2 for the parts outside the CDR3, the full variable domain is EAGVVQSPRYKIIEKKQPVAFWCNPISGHNTLYWYLQNLGQGPELLIRYENEEAVDDSQLPKDRFSAERLKGVDSTLKIQPAELGDSAVYLCASSLGQENTGELFFGEGSRLTVL.

The CDR3 DNA follows: TGTGCCAGTACCGAGTTCGATACGCAGTATTTT. Translation gives CASTEFDTQYF. The gene calls are TRBV19 and TRBJ2-3; D uncertain. The germline CDR1 and CDR2 sequences are LNHDA and SQIVND (reference sequence). V was trimmed by 7 bases and J by 6 bases, leaving 8 bases between them. This CDR3 comprises 11 residues.

V and J are TRBV29-1 and TRBJ1-2; 8 bases agree with TRBD1. This CDR3 has 13 amino acids. The germline gives CDR1 SQVTM, CDR2 ANQGSEA. V was pared by 7 bases and J by 7 bases, with 11 bases of the junction left unmatched. This chain's CDR3 is CSGSQGGWGGYTF. As DNA, the CDR3 is TGCAGCGGATCACAGGGGGGCTGGGGTGGCTACACCTTC.

V is TRBV10-3 and J is TRBJ1-1; tentative D call: TRBD1 (6 bases). Trimming pared 6 bases from V and 2 bases from J, leaving 16 bases between. The CDR3 is 15 residues long. Germline V gene sequence: CDR1 ENHRY, CDR2 SYGVKD. The CDR3 DNA follows: TGTGCCATCAGCGAGATTCAGGGGTATAACACTGAAGCTTTCTTT. Translated, it gives CAISEIQGYNTEAFF.

CDR3 amino acids: CASSEGLADNEQFF. CDR3 DNA sequence: TGTGCCAGCAGTGAAGGACTAGCGGACAATGAGCAGTTCTTC. The chain uses TRBV2 and TRBJ2-1, with 9 bases that match TRBD2. The CDR3 contains 14 residues. V was clipped by 1 base and J by 5 bases; unmatched bases: 0. Germline lookup yields CDR1 SNHLY and CDR2 FYNNEI.

The chain recombines TRBV15 with TRBJ2-7; 7 nucleotides align to TRBD1. The CDR3 has 15 amino acids. Germline V gene sequence: CDR1 LNHNV, CDR2 YYDKDF (reference sequence). The J segment lost 3 bases and the V segment lost 8 bases, leaving 13 bases of the junction unmatched. CDR3 bases: TGTGCCACCCAAAATATGCCGGGACAGCTCTACGAGCAGTACTTC. Amino acid sequence: CATQNMPGQLYEQYF. Variable domain in full (rest from reference TRBV15 and TRBJ2-7): DAMVIQNPRYQVTQFGKPVTLSCSQTLNHNVMYWYQQKSSQAPKLLFHYYDKDFNNEADTPDNFQSRRPNTSFCFLDIRSPGLGDTAMYLCATQNMPGQLYEQYFGPGTRLTVT.

The chain joins TRBV29-1 to TRBJ1-5; no clear D. The CDR3 sequence is 13 residues long. Deletions cut 4 bases from V and 3 bases from J, with 10 bases between. Germline CDR1 and CDR2: SQVTM and ANQGSEA. In DNA form, the CDR3 reads TGCAGCGTTGGAGGAGGATTCAATCAGCCCCAGCATTTT. Translation gives CSVGGGFNQPQHF.

This clone was detected once. The gene calls are TRBV10-3 and TRBJ1-4; TRBD1 matches at 7 bases. Germline loops: CDR1 ENHRY, CDR2 SYGVKD. The CDR3 has 16 amino acids. V lost 0 bases and J lost 4; bases outside the gene matches: 5. As DNA, the CDR3 is TGTGCCATCAGTGAGTCCCGACAGGGTGGTAATGAAAAACTGTTTTTT. It codes for CAISESRQGGNEKLFF.

This clone is a singleton in its sample. V is TRBV7-3 and J is TRBJ2-3; TRBD2 is a possible D gene (5 bases). CDR1 and CDR2 from the germline V gene are SGHTA and FQGTGA. Trimming removed 5 bases from V and 6 bases from J, with 12 bases in between. This CDR3 is built from 13 residues. CDR3 sequence reads: CASSPRAVDTQYF. As DNA, the CDR3 is TGTGCCAGCAGCCCGCGGGCCGTTGATACGCAGTATTTT.

This clone was seen once. The chain joins TRBV11-2 to TRBJ2-6, with no clear D. Per the germline V gene, CDR1 is SGHAT and CDR2 is FQNNGV. V was clipped by 0 bases and J by 0 bases, with 6 bases between them. The CDR3 has 16 residues. In DNA form, the CDR3 reads TGTGCCAGCAGCTTAGACAGACACTCTGGGGCCAACGTCCTGACTTTC. Protein product: CASSLDRHSGANVLTF.

The rearrangement uses TRBV6-1 and TRBJ1-5; 11 bases are a match to TRBD1. Trimming cost V 6 bases and J 0 bases; bases outside gene matches: 1. This CDR3 has 15 residues. Germline V gene lookup returns CDR1 MNHNS and CDR2 SASEGT. The CDR3 sequence is CASRGQGGSNQPQHF. CDR3 nucleotides: TGTGCCAGCAGGGGACAGGGGGGTAGCAATCAGCCCCAGCATTTT.

V and J are TRBV4-1 and TRBJ2-1; 10 bases fit TRBD2. This CDR3 region has 15 residues. Germline V gene lookup returns CDR1 MGHRA and CDR2 YSYEKL. Losses at the gene ends were 1 base for V and 6 bases for J; bases not matched to a gene: 3. The CDR3 protein is CASSQGGLASNEQFF. The CDR3 DNA is TGCGCCAGCAGCCAAGGGGGACTAGCGAGCAATGAGCAGTTCTTC.

This clone has only one observation. The V call is TRBV7-2, the J call TRBJ2-2, with 8 bases fitting TRBD1. Germline V gene sequence: CDR1 SGHTA, CDR2 FQGNSA. The CDR3 spans 14 residues. V dropped 2 bases and J dropped 7; count of bases not matched to a gene: 3. CDR3 sequence: CASSLRQGLGELFF. CDR3 sequence (DNA): TGTGCCAGCAGCTTAAGACAGGGGCTCGGGGAGCTGTTTTTT.

This chain connects TRBV28 to TRBJ1-1, with D unclear. Trimming took 3 bases from V and 5 from J, leaving 13 bases between them. The germline V gene has CDR1 MDHEN and CDR2 SYDVKM. The CDR3 runs 14 residues. The DNA for the CDR3 is TGTGCCAGCAGTTTTAGAGGTCGATGGACTGAAGCTTTCTTT. Its translation is CASSFRGRWTEAFF.

This chain joins TRBV7-9 and TRBJ2-1, with D possibly being TRBD1 (6 bases). The CDR3 totals 16 residues. Germline CDR1 reads SEHNR; CDR2 reads FQNEAQ (reference sequence). Trimming took 5 bases from V and 6 from J, leaving 20 bases between them. This chain's CDR3 is CASSHDRTFGVNEQFF. The CDR3 DNA reads as TGTGCCAGCAGCCACGACAGGACCTTTGGGGTCAATGAGCAGTTCTTC.

The gene calls are TRBV2 and TRBJ1-2; maybe TRBD1 (6 bases). Germline V gene lookup returns CDR1 SNHLY and CDR2 FYNNEI. The CDR3 has 14 residues. The V end lost 6 bases, the J end lost 8 bases, and 19 bases lay between the germline ends. In DNA form, the CDR3 reads TGTGCCAGCAGCCAGGGGTCTGGTTTGTCGGGCTACACCTTC. It yields the protein CASSQGSGLSGYTF.